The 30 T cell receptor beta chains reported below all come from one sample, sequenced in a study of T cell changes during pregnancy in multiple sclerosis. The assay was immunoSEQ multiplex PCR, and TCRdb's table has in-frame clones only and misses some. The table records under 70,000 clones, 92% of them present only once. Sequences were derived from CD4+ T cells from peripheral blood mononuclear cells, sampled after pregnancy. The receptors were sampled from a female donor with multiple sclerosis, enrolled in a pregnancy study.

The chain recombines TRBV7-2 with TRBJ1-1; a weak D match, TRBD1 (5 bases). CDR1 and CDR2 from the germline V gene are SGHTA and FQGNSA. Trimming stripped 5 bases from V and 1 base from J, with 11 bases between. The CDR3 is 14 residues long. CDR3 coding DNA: TGTGCCAGCAGCCCCGACAGAAAGAACACTGAAGCTTTCTTT. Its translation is CASSPDRKNTEAFF.

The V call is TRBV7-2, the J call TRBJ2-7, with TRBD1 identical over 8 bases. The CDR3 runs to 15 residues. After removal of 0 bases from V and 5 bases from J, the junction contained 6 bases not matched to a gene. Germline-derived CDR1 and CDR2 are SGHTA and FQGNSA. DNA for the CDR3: TGTGCCAGCAGCTTAGCGCGTGGGACAGGTCACGAGCAGTACTTC. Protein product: CASSLARGTGHEQYF.

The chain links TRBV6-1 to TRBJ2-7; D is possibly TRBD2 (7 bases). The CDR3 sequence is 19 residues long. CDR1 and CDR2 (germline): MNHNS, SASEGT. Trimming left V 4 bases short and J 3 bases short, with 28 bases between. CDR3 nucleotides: TGTGCCAGCAGTGGGGGGGGAGGGGGAGAACTCGGGGGGTTCTACGAGCAGTACTTC. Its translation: CASSGGGGGELGGFYEQYF.

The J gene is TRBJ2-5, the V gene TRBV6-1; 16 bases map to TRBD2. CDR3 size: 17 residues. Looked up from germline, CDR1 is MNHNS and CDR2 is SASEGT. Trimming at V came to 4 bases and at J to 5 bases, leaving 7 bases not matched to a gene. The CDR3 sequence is CASSVGTSGGAGETQYF. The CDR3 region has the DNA TGTGCCAGCAGTGTCGGGACTAGCGGGGGGGCCGGGGAGACCCAGTACTTC.

The DNA of the CDR3 is TGTGCCAGCAGGACAGGGTCTAATGAAAAACTGTTTTTT. It yields the protein CASRTGSNEKLFF. V gene TRBV19 combines with J gene TRBJ1-4; 8 positions agree with TRBD1. The CDR3 spans 13 residues. CDR1 and CDR2 from the germline V gene are LNHDA and SQIVND (reference sequence). V dropped 9 bases and J dropped 3; count of bases not matched to a gene: 3.

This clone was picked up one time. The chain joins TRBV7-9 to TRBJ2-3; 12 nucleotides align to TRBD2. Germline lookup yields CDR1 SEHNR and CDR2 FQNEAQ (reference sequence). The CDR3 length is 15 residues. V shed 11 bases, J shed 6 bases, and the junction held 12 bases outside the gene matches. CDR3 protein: CAPFGLAGSQDTQYF. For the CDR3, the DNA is TGTGCCCCCTTCGGACTAGCGGGGTCTCAGGATACGCAGTATTTT.

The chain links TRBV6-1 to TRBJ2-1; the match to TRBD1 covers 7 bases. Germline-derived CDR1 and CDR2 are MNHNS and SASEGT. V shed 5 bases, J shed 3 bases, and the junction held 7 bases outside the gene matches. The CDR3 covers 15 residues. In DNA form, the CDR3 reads TGTGCCAGCAGTTTAACAGGGGCTGGCTACAATGAGCAGTTCTTC. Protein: CASSLTGAGYNEQFF.

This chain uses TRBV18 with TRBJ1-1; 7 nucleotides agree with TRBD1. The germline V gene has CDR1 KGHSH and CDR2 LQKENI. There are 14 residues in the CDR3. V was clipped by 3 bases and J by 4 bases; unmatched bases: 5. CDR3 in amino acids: CASSPEGAATEAFF. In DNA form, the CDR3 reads TGTGCCAGCTCACCCGAGGGGGCGGCCACTGAAGCTTTCTTT.

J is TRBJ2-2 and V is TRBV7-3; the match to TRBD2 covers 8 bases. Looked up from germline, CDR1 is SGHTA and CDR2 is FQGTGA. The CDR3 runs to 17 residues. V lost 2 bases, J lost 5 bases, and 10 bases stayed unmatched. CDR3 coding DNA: TGTGCCAGCAGCTTAGTAGGAGCGGGGGTAGGAACCGGGGAGCTGTTTTTT. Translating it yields CASSLVGAGVGTGELFF. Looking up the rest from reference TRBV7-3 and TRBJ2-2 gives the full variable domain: GAGVSQTPSNKVTEKGKYVELRCDPISGHTALYWYRQSLGQGPEFLIYFQGTGAADDSGLPNDRFFAVRPEGSVSTLKIQRTERGDSAVYLCASSLVGAGVGTGELFFGEGSRLTVL.

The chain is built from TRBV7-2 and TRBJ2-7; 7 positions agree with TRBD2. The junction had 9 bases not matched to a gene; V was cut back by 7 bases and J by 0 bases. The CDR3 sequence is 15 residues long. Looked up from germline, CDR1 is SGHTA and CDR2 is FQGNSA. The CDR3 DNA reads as TGTGCCAGCACCCGTCGGGGGGATAGCTCCTACGAGCAGTACTTC. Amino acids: CASTRRGDSSYEQYF.

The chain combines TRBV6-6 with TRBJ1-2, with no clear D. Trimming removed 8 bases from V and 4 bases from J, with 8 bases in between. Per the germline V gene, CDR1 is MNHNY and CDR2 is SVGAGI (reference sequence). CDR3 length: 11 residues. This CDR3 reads CASQDFYGYTF. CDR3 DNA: TGTGCCAGCCAAGACTTCTATGGCTACACCTTC.

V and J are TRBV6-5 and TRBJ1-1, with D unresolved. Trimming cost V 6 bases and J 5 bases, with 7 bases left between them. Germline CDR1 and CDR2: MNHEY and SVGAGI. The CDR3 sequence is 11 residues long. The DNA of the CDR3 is TGTGCCAGCAGAGGAGGAACTGAAGCTTTCTTT. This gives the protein CASRGGTEAFF.

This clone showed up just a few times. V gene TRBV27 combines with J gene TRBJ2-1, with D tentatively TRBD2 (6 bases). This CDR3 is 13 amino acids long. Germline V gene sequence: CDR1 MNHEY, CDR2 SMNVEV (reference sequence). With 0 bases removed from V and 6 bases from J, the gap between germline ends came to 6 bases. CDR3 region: CASSLSGGNEQFF. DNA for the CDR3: TGTGCCAGCAGTTTATCGGGGGGCAATGAGCAGTTCTTC.

The CDR3 DNA is TGTGCCAGCAGCTTAGGGACTGGCACAGATACGCAGTATTTT. Residues: CASSLGTGTDTQYF. The chain combines TRBV11-2 with TRBJ2-3; D is perhaps TRBD2 (5 bases). CDR1 SGHAT and CDR2 FQNNGV come from the germline V gene. The CDR3 extends over 14 amino acids. Trimming removed 1 base at V and 1 base at J, with 6 bases between.

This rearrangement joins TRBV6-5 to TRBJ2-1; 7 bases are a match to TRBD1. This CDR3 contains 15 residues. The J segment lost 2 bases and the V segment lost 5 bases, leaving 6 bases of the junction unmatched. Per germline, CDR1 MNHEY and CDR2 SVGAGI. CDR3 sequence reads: CASSPRDSTYNEQFF. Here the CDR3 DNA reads TGTGCCAGCAGTCCTAGGGACAGCACCTACAATGAGCAGTTCTTC.

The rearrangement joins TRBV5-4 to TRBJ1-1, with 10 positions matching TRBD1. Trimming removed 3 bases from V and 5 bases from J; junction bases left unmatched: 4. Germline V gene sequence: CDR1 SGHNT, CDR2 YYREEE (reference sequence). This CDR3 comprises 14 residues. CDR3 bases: TGTGCCAGCAGCTGGGACAGGGGCGGAACTGAAGCTTTCTTT. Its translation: CASSWDRGGTEAFF.

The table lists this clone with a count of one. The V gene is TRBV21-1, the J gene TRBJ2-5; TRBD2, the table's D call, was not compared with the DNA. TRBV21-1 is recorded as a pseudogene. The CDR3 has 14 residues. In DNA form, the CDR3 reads TGTGCCAGCAGCAACCACCGGGGGCAAGAGACCCAGTACTTC. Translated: CASSNHRGQETQYF.

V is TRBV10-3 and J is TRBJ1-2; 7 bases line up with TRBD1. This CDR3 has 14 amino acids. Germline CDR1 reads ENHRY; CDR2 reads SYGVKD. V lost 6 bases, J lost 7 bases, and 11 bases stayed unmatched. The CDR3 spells CAIRKETGMGGYTF. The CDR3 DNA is TGTGCCATCAGGAAAGAGACAGGGATGGGTGGCTACACCTTC.

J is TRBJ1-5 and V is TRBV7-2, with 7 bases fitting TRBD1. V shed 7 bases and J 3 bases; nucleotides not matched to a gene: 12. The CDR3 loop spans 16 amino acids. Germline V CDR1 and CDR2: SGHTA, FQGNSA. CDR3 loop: CASTQGTQGYNQPQHF. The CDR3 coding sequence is TGTGCCAGCACCCAAGGAACACAGGGGTACAATCAGCCCCAGCATTTT.

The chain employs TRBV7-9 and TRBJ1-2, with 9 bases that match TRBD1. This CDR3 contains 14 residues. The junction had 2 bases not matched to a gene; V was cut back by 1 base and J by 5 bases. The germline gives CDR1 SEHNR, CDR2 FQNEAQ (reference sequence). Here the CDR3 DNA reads TGTGCCAGCAGCTTAGTCGGACAGGGGTATGGCTACACCTTC. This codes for CASSLVGQGYGYTF.

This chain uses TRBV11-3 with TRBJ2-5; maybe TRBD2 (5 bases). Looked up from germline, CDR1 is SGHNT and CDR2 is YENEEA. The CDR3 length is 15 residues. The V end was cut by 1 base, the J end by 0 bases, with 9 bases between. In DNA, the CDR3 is TGTGCCAGCAGCTTAGGTGGACTGGACCAAGAGACCCAGTACTTC. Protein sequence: CASSLGGLDQETQYF. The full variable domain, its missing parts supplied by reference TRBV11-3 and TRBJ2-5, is EAGVVQSPRYKIIEKKQPVAFWCNPISGHNTLYWYLQNLGQGPELLIRYENEEAVDDSQLPKDRFSAERLKGVDSTLKIQPAELGDSAVYLCASSLGGLDQETQYFGPGTRLLVL.

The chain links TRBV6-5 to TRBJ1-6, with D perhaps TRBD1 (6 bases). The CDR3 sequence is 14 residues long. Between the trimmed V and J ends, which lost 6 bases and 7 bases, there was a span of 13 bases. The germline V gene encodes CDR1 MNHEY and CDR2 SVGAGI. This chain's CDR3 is CASRPPDRNSPLHF. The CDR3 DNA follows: TGTGCCAGCAGACCTCCAGACAGGAATTCACCCCTCCACTTT.

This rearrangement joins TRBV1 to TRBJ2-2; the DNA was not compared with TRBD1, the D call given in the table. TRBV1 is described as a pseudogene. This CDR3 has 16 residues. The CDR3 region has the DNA TGCACCAGCAGCCAAGAAGGGACAGGGTGTCCCGGGGAGCTGTTTTTT. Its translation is CTSSQEGTGCPGELFF.

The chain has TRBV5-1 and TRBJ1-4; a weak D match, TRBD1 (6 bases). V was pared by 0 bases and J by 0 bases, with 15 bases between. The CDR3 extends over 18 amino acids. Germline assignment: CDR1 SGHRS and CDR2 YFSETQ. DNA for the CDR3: TGCGCCAGCAGCTTGGTCGACAGGTCCCATTCAACTAATGAAAAACTGTTTTTT. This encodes CASSLVDRSHSTNEKLFF.

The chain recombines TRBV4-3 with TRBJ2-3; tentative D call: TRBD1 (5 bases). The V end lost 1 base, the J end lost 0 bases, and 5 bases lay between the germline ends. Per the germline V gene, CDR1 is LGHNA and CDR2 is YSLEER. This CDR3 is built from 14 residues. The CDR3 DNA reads TGCGCCAGCAGCCAAGCAGGGAGCACAGATACGCAGTATTTT. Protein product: CASSQAGSTDTQYF.

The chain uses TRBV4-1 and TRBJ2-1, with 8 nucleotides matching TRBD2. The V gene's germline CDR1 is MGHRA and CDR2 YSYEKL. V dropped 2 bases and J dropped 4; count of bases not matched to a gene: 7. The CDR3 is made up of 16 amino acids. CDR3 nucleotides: TGCGCCAGCAGCCAATCTCCAGCGGGGGATTACAATGAGCAGTTCTTC. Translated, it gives CASSQSPAGDYNEQFF.

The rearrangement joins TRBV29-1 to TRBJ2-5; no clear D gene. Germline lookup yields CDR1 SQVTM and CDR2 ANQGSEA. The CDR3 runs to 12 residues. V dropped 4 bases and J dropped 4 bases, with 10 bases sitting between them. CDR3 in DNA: TGCAGCGTTGTCCAGGTGGGAGAGACCCAGTACTTC. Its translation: CSVVQVGETQYF.

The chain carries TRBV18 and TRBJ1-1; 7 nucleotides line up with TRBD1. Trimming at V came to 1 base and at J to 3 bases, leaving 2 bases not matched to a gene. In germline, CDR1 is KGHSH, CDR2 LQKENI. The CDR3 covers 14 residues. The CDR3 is CASSPLQGDTEAFF. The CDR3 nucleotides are TGTGCCAGCTCACCACTCCAGGGGGACACTGAAGCTTTCTTT. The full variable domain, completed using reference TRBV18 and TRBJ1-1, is NAGVMQNPRHLVRRRGQEARLRCSPMKGHSHVYWYRQLPEEGLKFMVYLQKENIIDESGMPKERFSAEFPKEGPSILRIQQVVRGDSAAYFCASSPLQGDTEAFFGQGTRLTVV.

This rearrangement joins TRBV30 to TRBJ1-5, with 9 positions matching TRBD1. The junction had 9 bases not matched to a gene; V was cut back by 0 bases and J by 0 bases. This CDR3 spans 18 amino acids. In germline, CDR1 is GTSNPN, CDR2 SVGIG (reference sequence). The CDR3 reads CAWSVRDRVDNSNQPQHF. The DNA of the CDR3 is TGTGCCTGGAGTGTAAGGGACAGGGTCGATAATAGCAATCAGCCCCAGCATTTT.

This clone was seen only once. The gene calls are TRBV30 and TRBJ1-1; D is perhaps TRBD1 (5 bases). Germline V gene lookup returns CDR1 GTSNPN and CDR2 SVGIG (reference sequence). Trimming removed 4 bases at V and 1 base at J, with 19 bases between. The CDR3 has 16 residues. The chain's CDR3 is CAWTTLWGVGNTEAFF. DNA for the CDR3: TGTGCCTGGACCACCCTGTGGGGGGTGGGGAACACTGAAGCTTTCTTT.